This passage covers 11 T cell receptor beta chains from one sample sequenced in a study of blood T cell repertoires in COVID-19. Some clones are missing from TCRdb's copy, which holds only in-frame ones; the method was immunoSEQ multiplex PCR. The sample has tens of thousands of clones, 88% seen once. Sequencing input: peripheral blood. The source is a woman aged 45 to 65 with active or convalescent COVID-19.

This sequence joins TRBV5-8 and TRBJ2-5, with a weak D call TRBD2 (6 bases). CDR3 size: 13 residues. Between the trimmed V and J ends, which lost 1 base and 7 bases, there was a span of 11 bases. CDR1 and CDR2 from the germline V gene are SGHTS and YDEGEE. CDR3 coding DNA: TGTGCCAGCAGCTTGAATAGCGGAGGGACCCAGTACTTC. Protein: CASSLNSGGTQYF.

V gene TRBV6-1 combines with J gene TRBJ2-7; tentative D call: TRBD2 (6 bases). CDR3 length: 15 amino acids. Germline CDR1 and CDR2: MNHNS and SASEGT. V was shortened by 3 bases and J by 3 bases, with 15 bases between the two germline ends. CDR3 bases: TGTGCCAGCAGTGACGCCCCTAGCGAGTACTACGAGCAGTACTTC. Encoded protein: CASSDAPSEYYEQYF.

The chain links TRBV9 to TRBJ1-1; 8 bases match TRBD1. The V and J ends lost 0 bases and 6 bases, in that order; junction bases with no gene match: 4. This CDR3 comprises 14 residues. CDR1 SGDLS and CDR2 YYNGEE come from the germline V gene. CDR3 nucleotide sequence: TGTGCCAGCAGCGTAGACAGGGGGAGGTCTGAAGCTTTCTTT. This sequence encodes CASSVDRGRSEAFF.

This clone is a singleton in its sample. The rearrangement uses TRBV7-9 and TRBJ1-1, with 7 bases matching TRBD1. Trimming took 5 bases from V and 7 from J; bases not matched to a gene: 10. From germline, CDR1 is SEHNR and CDR2 FQNEAQ (reference sequence). This CDR3 has 14 residues. In DNA form, the CDR3 reads TGTGCCAGCAGCCAAAATGAACAGGGGCTTGAAGCTTTCTTT. Translating it yields CASSQNEQGLEAFF.

The chain couples TRBV12-3 or TRBV12-4 to TRBJ2-1; D remains ambiguous. CDR3 length: 12 residues. The V end lost 2 bases, the J end lost 6 bases, and 5 bases lay between the germline ends. CDR3 sequence: CASSLTSNEQFF. DNA of the CDR3: TGTGCCAGCAGTTTAACTTCCAATGAGCAGTTCTTC.

The V gene is TRBV11-2, the J gene TRBJ2-3; D possibly corresponds to TRBD2 (6 bases). The V gene's germline CDR1 is SGHAT and CDR2 FQNNGV. The CDR3 loop spans 15 amino acids. Trimming removed 3 bases from V and 0 bases from J, with 10 bases in between. The CDR3 here is CASSFAGRSTDTQYF. CDR3 nucleotides: TGTGCCAGCAGCTTTGCGGGACGGAGCACAGATACGCAGTATTTT. Supplemented by reference TRBV11-2 and TRBJ2-3, the full variable domain reads EAGVAQSPRYKIIEKRQSVAFWCNPISGHATLYWYQQILGQGPKLLIQFQNNGVVDDSQLPKDRFSAERLKGVDSTLKIQPAKLEDSAVYLCASSFAGRSTDTQYFGPGTRLTVL.

The chain recombines TRBV6-5 with TRBJ1-1, with unresolved D. Trimming took off 7 bases at V and 2 bases at J, with 11 bases between the two ends. The germline V gene encodes CDR1 MNHEY and CDR2 SVGAGI. CDR3 length: 13 amino acids. The DNA for the CDR3 is TGTGCCAGCACCGGAAGAGGCAACACTGAAGCTTTCTTT. Translation: CASTGRGNTEAFF.

The V gene is TRBV28, the J gene TRBJ2-1; D unresolved. Germline assignment: CDR1 MDHEN and CDR2 SYDVKM. V lost 4 bases and J lost 8, with 6 bases in between. The CDR3 is made up of 11 amino acids. The CDR3: CASSSLHEQFF. CDR3 sequence (DNA): TGTGCCAGCAGTTCCCTCCATGAGCAGTTCTTC. Together with reference TRBV28 and TRBJ2-1, the CDR3 gives the full variable domain: DVKVTQSSRYLVKRTGEKVFLECVQDMDHENMFWYRQDPGLGLRLIYFSYDVKMKEKGDIPEGYSVSREKKERFSLILESASTNQTSMYLCASSSLHEQFFGPGTRLTVL.

The chain employs TRBV11-2 and TRBJ1-2, with TRBD1 as a possible D gene (6 bases). This CDR3 region has 15 residues. Germline CDR1 and CDR2: SGHAT and FQNNGV. Deletions cut 0 bases from V and 4 bases from J, with 12 bases between. The CDR3 DNA follows: TGTGCCAGCAGCTTAGAAGTCAGGGGTTCCTATGGCTACACCTTC. It codes for CASSLEVRGSYGYTF.

The V gene is TRBV6-5, the J gene TRBJ1-1; D might be TRBD1 (5 bases). Germline V CDR1 and CDR2: MNHEY, SVGAGI. V lost 2 bases, J lost 5 bases, and 9 bases lay in between. The CDR3 runs to 13 residues. CDR3 DNA sequence: TGTGCCAGCAGTTACAGGGGTTATACTGAAGCTTTCTTT. Protein: CASSYRGYTEAFF.

This clone has only a few counts. J is TRBJ2-4 and V is TRBV21-1; the D call TRBD2 from the table was never checked on the DNA. TRBV21-1 is an annotated pseudogene. The length of the CDR3 is 15 residues. The chain's CDR3 is CASSKPGLAGNIQYF. CDR3 DNA: TGTGCCAGCAGCAAACCTGGACTAGCGGGAAACATTCAGTACTTC.